Each of the 16 T cell receptor beta chains below was sequenced from the same sample in a study of blood T cell repertoires in COVID-19. Sequenced by immunoSEQ multiplex PCR; TCRdb stores in-frame clones only, minus some. The sample records 70,000 to 85,000 clones, around 90% being singletons. Sample: peripheral blood. The receptor source for this set is a woman aged 45 to 65 with active or convalescent COVID-19.

As regards this clone: One end of the junction does not line up with germline, which may come from a read error. The rearrangement joins TRBV13 to TRBJ1-2; possibly TRBD1 for D (5 bases). The CDR3 covers 16 residues. The germline V gene has CDR1 PRHDT and CDR2 FYEKMQ (reference sequence). The DNA for the CDR3 is TGTGCCAGCAGCTCTGGCGGGGCAGGGACGGTCTATCGCTACACCTTC. This sequence encodes CASSSGGAGTVYRYTF.

The chain is built from TRBV6-5 and TRBJ1-2; 7 bases are a match to TRBD1. Trimming took 1 base from V and 4 from J; bases not matched to a gene: 6. Germline-derived CDR1 and CDR2 are MNHEY and SVGAGI. This CDR3 has 15 amino acids. The CDR3 sequence is CASSYYSSGGYGYTF. The CDR3 bases are TGTGCCAGCAGTTACTATTCGTCAGGGGGCTATGGCTACACCTTC.

This clone was found once. V is TRBV6-5 and J is TRBJ2-7; 7 positions agree with TRBD1. There are 12 residues in the CDR3. Germline CDR1 and CDR2: MNHEY and SVGAGI. V lost 6 bases, J lost 3 bases, and 2 bases stayed unmatched. The chain's CDR3 is CASSWDSYEQYF. Here the CDR3 DNA reads TGTGCCAGCAGCTGGGACAGCTACGAGCAGTACTTC.

The gene calls are TRBV11-1 and TRBJ1-6, with a tentative D call TRBD1 (5 bases). Germline V gene lookup returns CDR1 SGHAT and CDR2 FQDESV (reference sequence). The CDR3 spans 12 residues. V lost 3 bases and J lost 14, with 11 bases in between. The CDR3 loop is CASSFQGTALHF. In DNA form, the CDR3 reads TGTGCCAGCAGCTTTCAGGGTACAGCCCTCCACTTT.

The genes are TRBV19 and TRBJ1-3; D is unclear. This CDR3 is 13 amino acids long. Germline CDR1 reads LNHDA; CDR2 reads SQIVND (reference sequence). The V and J ends lost 6 bases and 1 base respectively, with 7 bases between them. This CDR3 is CASRGQSGNTIYF. The DNA for the CDR3 is TGTGCCAGTAGGGGCCAGTCTGGAAACACCATATATTTT.

This sequence joins TRBV5-6 and TRBJ2-7; D is ambiguous. From germline, CDR1 is SGHDT and CDR2 YYEEEE. CDR3 length equals 14 residues. Trimming cost V 1 base and J 3 bases, with 11 bases left between them. The CDR3 sequence is CASSLRGTIYEQYF. The CDR3 region has the DNA TGTGCCAGCAGCTTGAGAGGCACTATCTACGAGCAGTACTTC.

This clone was seen a few times. The chain links TRBV6-1 to TRBJ1-1, with 10 bases aligning to TRBD1. Germline V gene lookup returns CDR1 MNHNS and CDR2 SASEGT. The CDR3 sequence is 15 residues long. V gave up 2 bases and J gave up 5 bases; unmatched junction bases: 5. The CDR3 loop is CASSEPGTGVTEAFF. For the CDR3, the DNA is TGTGCCAGCAGTGAACCCGGGACAGGGGTAACTGAAGCTTTCTTT.

The rearrangement joins TRBV12-3 or TRBV12-4 to TRBJ1-6; D gene ambiguous. There are 13 residues in the CDR3. V lost 2 bases, J lost 11 bases, and 10 bases lay in between. The CDR3 DNA reads TGTGCCAGCAGTTTACAGTTAATTCCACCCCTCCACTTT. This sequence encodes CASSLQLIPPLHF.

This chain uses TRBV6-1 with TRBJ2-3, with 7 bases lining up with TRBD1. The CDR3 is 15 residues long. J was trimmed by 4 bases and V by 2 bases; bases with no gene match: 6. Germline V gives CDR1 MNHNS, CDR2 SASEGT. In DNA, the CDR3 is TGTGCCAGCAGTGAAAGGGGGCGGCAAGCAGATACGCAGTATTTT. Amino acids: CASSERGRQADTQYF.

This chain connects TRBV5-1 to TRBJ2-1, with 10 bases matching TRBD1. Germline trimming cut 6 bases from V and 4 bases from J; bases unmatched to any gene: 4. The germline V gene has CDR1 SGHRS and CDR2 YFSETQ. The CDR3 length is 14 residues. DNA of the CDR3: TGCGCCAGCAAACCGGGACAGGGGTACAATGAGCAGTTCTTC. Translating gives CASKPGQGYNEQFF. The full variable domain, in which reference TRBV5-1 and TRBJ2-1 provide the parts outside the CDR3, is KAGVTQTPRYLIKTRGQQVTLSCSPISGHRSVSWYQQTPGQGLQFLFEYFSETQRNKGNFPGRFSGRQFSNSRSEMNVSTLELGDSALYLCASKPGQGYNEQFFGPGTRLTVL.

The chain combines TRBV5-4 with TRBJ1-1; TRBD1 matches at 11 bases. Germline V gives CDR1 SGHNT, CDR2 YYREEE (reference sequence). V was clipped by 4 bases and J by 6 bases; unmatched bases: 8. The CDR3 runs to 15 residues. Here the CDR3 reads CASSGRDRGVAEAFF. CDR3 nucleotide sequence: TGTGCCAGCAGCGGAAGGGACAGGGGGGTCGCTGAAGCTTTCTTT.

This clone was recorded once. The chain joins TRBV4-3 to TRBJ1-3; no clear D gene. The germline V and J ends were trimmed by 1 base and 0 bases, with 7 bases remaining between them. Germline values: CDR1 LGHNA, CDR2 YSLEER. The CDR3 covers 15 residues. The CDR3 bases are TGCGCCAGCAGCCAAGGGGCAGGCTCTGGAAACACCATATATTTT. Protein sequence: CASSQGAGSGNTIYF.

V usage is TRBV27 and J usage is TRBJ1-6, with D tentatively TRBD1 (5 bases). CDR1 is MNHEY and CDR2 is SMNVEV in the germline V gene (reference sequence). The CDR3 runs 16 residues. Trimming pared 4 bases from V and 0 bases from J, leaving 10 bases between. CDR3 amino acids: CASSWDSSSYNSPLHF. CDR3 DNA sequence: TGTGCCAGCAGTTGGGACTCGAGCTCCTATAATTCACCCCTCCACTTT.

The chain is built from TRBV29-1 and TRBJ1-2; 9 positions match TRBD1. V was pared by 3 bases and J by 3 bases, with 8 bases of the junction left unmatched. This CDR3 has 15 residues. CDR1 and CDR2 from the germline V gene are SQVTM and ANQGSEA. The CDR3 DNA sequence: TGCAGCGTTGAGTTGCCCCGGACAGGGGACTATGGCTACACCTTC. Translating gives CSVELPRTGDYGYTF.

The rearrangement links TRBV27 to TRBJ2-3; no clear D gene. Germline values: CDR1 MNHEY, CDR2 SMNVEV (reference sequence). Trimming cost V 7 bases and J 2 bases, with 13 bases left between them. The CDR3 extends over 14 amino acids. The CDR3 DNA sequence: TGTGCCAGCACCTTGAGCTACCCCACAGATACGCAGTATTTT. This sequence encodes CASTLSYPTDTQYF.

The chain combines TRBV7-3 with TRBJ2-2; 7 bases fit TRBD2. The trim removed 5 bases at V and 2 bases at J, leaving 5 bases unmatched. From germline, CDR1 is SGHTA and CDR2 FQGTGA. The CDR3 covers 15 residues. The CDR3 reads CASSQSGVNTGELFF. As DNA, the CDR3 is TGTGCCAGCAGCCAAAGCGGGGTTAACACCGGGGAGCTGTTTTTT.